This T cell receptor (beta chain) was recorded in a study of T cell responses to AZD1222 COVID-19 vaccine. Findings and caveats of the study: Dominant at 160-218 and 743-854, vaccine-associated CD4 TCRs also spanned spike.

Sequenced by immunoSEQ multiplex PCR; TCRdb stores in-frame clones only, minus some. The table lists about 100,000 clones, 70% to 90% of them singletons. About this clone: What it binds is unknown.

The CDR3 totals 15 residues. Per germline, CDR1 SGDLS and CDR2 YYNGEE. Deletions cut 4 bases from V and 5 bases from J, with 18 bases between. This clonotype was sampled from an adult in good health. The chain recombines TRBV9 with TRBJ2-5; tentative D call: TRBD2 (5 bases). The input for sequencing was peripheral blood, taken on day 0 of AZD1222 vaccination. CDR3 region: CASSPYTHGMETQYF. CDR3 DNA: TGTGCCAGCAGCCCCTATACGCACGGGATGGAGACCCAGTACTTC.